The sequence of this TCR beta chain was determined in a study of T-cell reconstitution after alpha-beta-depleted transplantation in children. During its preparation, the TCRbeta library received unique molecular identifiers. TCRdb ran MiXCR on the PCR reads and lists one entry per CDR3 protein. The repertoire consists of some 840,000 distinct CDR3 sequences, with 15% to 20% occurring once and the leading ten covering 5%. This clonotype has only a few counts. Antigen unknown. Whole-study results and caveats: In patients about two months after transplant, alpha-beta T cells reportedly arose from several hundred expanded graft clones. Recipient T cells and thymic progenitors that survived were the source of the high TCRbeta diversity seen at day 60 in some patients. Most T-cell counts and diversity one year after the transplant came from T cells that were newly produced.

The CDR3 has 14 residues. CDR1 SEHNR and CDR2 FQNEAQ come from the germline V gene (reference sequence). Trimming removed 5 bases from V and 3 bases from J, with 13 bases in between. The rearrangement uses TRBV7-9 and TRBJ1-2; no clear D gene. Sequencing was performed on PBMCs, mostly from graft donor cells, taken 360 days after TCRalphabeta/CD19-depleted stem cell transplant. The sequence was obtained from a male patient aged 10 to 17 who had a stem cell transplant for acute lymphoblastic leukemia, so the T cells may come from the graft donor. The DNA of the CDR3 is TGTGCCAGCAGCCCCTTACCCCGGGACTATGGCTACACCTTC. It is translated as CASSPLPRDYGYTF.